The 22 T cell receptor beta chains given below trace back to one sample, sequenced in a study of blood T cell repertoires in COVID-19. Repertoires were generated with immunoSEQ multiplex PCR, while TCRdb's copy carries only in-frame clones and drops some. This repertoire shows some 130,000 clones, about four fifths found once; its top ten account for 9.5% to 15%. The sequenced sample consisted of peripheral blood. These receptors all come from a human donor in a cohort sampled during active COVID-19.

The chain combines TRBV19 with TRBJ1-2; 8 bases are shared with TRBD1. Germline V gene lookup returns CDR1 LNHDA and CDR2 SQIVND (reference sequence). V was clipped by 6 bases and J by 3 bases; unmatched bases: 6. The CDR3 contains 14 residues. The CDR3 DNA is TGTGCCAGTAGCCCCGCGACAGGGGACTATGGCTACACCTTC. Its protein product is CASSPATGDYGYTF. Variable domain in full (rest from reference TRBV19 and TRBJ1-2): DGGITQSPKYLFRKEGQNVTLSCEQNLNHDAMYWYRQDPGQGLRLIYYSQIVNDFQKGDIAEGYSVSREKKESFPLTVTSAQKNPTAFYLCASSPATGDYGYTFGSGTRLTVV.

A few counts support this clone. The V call is TRBV5-1, the J call TRBJ1-4, with 10 bases that match TRBD1. J gave up 8 bases and V 2 bases, and 9 bases lay outside the gene matches. The length of the CDR3 is 16 residues. The germline V gene encodes CDR1 SGHRS and CDR2 YFSETQ. Here the CDR3 reads CASSLGRGTGVEKLFF. CDR3 nucleotides: TGCGCCAGCAGCTTAGGAAGGGGGACAGGGGTCGAAAAACTGTTTTTT. The variable domain in full, completed from reference TRBV5-1 and TRBJ1-4, reads KAGVTQTPRYLIKTRGQQVTLSCSPISGHRSVSWYQQTPGQGLQFLFEYFSETQRNKGNFPGRFSGRQFSNSRSEMNVSTLELGDSALYLCASSLGRGTGVEKLFFGSGTQLSVL.

The V gene is TRBV5-1, the J gene TRBJ2-5, with TRBD2 identical over 7 bases. Germline assignment: CDR1 SGHRS and CDR2 YFSETQ. The CDR3 covers 17 residues. V lost 5 bases and J lost 5; bases outside the gene matches: 18. The CDR3 DNA sequence: TGCGCCAGCAGTGGGGTTGGGGGGGAGCAGCGTTCGGAGACCCAGTACTTC. Residues: CASSGVGGEQRSETQYF. Full variable domain (rest looked up from reference TRBV5-1 and TRBJ2-5): KAGVTQTPRYLIKTRGQQVTLSCSPISGHRSVSWYQQTPGQGLQFLFEYFSETQRNKGNFPGRFSGRQFSNSRSEMNVSTLELGDSALYLCASSGVGGEQRSETQYFGPGTRLLVL.

This clone occurred a few times. This rearrangement joins TRBV5-4 to TRBJ1-2, with TRBD1 matching over 8 bases. After removal of 4 bases from V and 2 bases from J, the junction contained 7 bases not matched to a gene. The CDR3 length is 15 residues. The germline V gene has CDR1 SGHNT and CDR2 YYREEE (reference sequence). The CDR3, as DNA: TGTGCCAGCAGCAGACAGGGGCGAGAAAACTATGGCTACACCTTC. Translated, it gives CASSRQGRENYGYTF.

This clone turned up a few times. The rearrangement links TRBV30 to TRBJ1-4; weak D call: TRBD1 (5 bases). Germline assignment: CDR1 GTSNPN and CDR2 SVGIG (reference sequence). V lost 2 bases and J 4 bases, leaving 8 bases between the germline ends. This CDR3 is 13 amino acids long. The CDR3 region has the DNA TGTGCCTGGAGTTTCGGGGGTAATGAAAAACTGTTTTTT. Translating gives CAWSFGGNEKLFF.

The chain employs TRBV3-1 (or the pseudogene TRBV3-2) and TRBJ1-2, with TRBD1 as a possible D gene (6 bases). Germline V gene lookup returns CDR1 LGHDT and CDR2 YNNKEL (reference sequence). The CDR3 contains 15 residues. V lost 4 bases, J lost 3 bases, and 15 bases lay in between. The CDR3 sequence: CASSPKPTGDYGYTF. In nucleotides, the CDR3 is TGTGCCAGCAGCCCCAAGCCGACAGGCGACTATGGCTACACCTTC.

The V gene is TRBV4-2, the J gene TRBJ2-3, with 8 bases identical to TRBD2. The V and J ends lost 2 bases and 1 base, in that order; junction bases with no gene match: 5. The CDR3 is 16 residues long. The V gene's germline CDR1 is LGHNA and CDR2 YNFKEQ. CDR3 nucleotides: TGTGCCAGCAGCCAACCCGGACTAGCCCGCACAGATACGCAGTATTTT. Its protein is CASSQPGLARTDTQYF.

The rearrangement uses TRBV5-5 and TRBJ1-1, with D uncertain. This CDR3 region has 12 residues. CDR1 is SGHKS and CDR2 is YYEKEE in the germline V gene (reference sequence). Trimming left V 2 bases short and J 2 bases short, with 4 bases between. CDR3 coding DNA: TGTGCCAGCAGCTTTTATAACACTGAAGCTTTCTTT. Amino acids: CASSFYNTEAFF.

Only one count was recorded for this clone. The chain employs TRBV7-9 and TRBJ1-2, with TRBD1 matching over 11 bases. CDR1 SEHNR and CDR2 FQNEAQ come from the germline V gene (reference sequence). The CDR3 spans 15 residues. The ends lost 5 bases at V and 13 bases at J; junction bases unmatched: 15. CDR3 nucleotides: TGTGCCAGCAGCCAAGGACAGGGGGCTTTTTATGGGGTCACCTTC. Its protein is CASSQGQGAFYGVTF.

This rearrangement joins TRBV5-6 to TRBJ2-2; perhaps TRBD1 as D (6 bases). The CDR3 contains 17 residues. Germline CDR1 and CDR2: SGHDT and YYEEEE. V lost 2 bases to trimming and J lost 5 bases, with 19 bases between them. The CDR3 loop reads CASSFPWAGVETGELFF. In DNA form, the CDR3 reads TGTGCCAGCAGCTTCCCGTGGGCAGGGGTAGAAACCGGGGAGCTGTTTTTT.

The chain links TRBV5-1 to TRBJ2-3, with a weak D call TRBD1 (5 bases). The CDR3 extends over 17 amino acids. Germline lookup yields CDR1 SGHRS and CDR2 YFSETQ. The ends were cut back, 0 bases at V and 0 bases at J, with 14 bases in the middle. CDR3 bases: TGCGCCAGCAGCTTGGATCTTGTAAGGGGAAGCACAGATACGCAGTATTTT. Its protein is CASSLDLVRGSTDTQYF.

The chain joins TRBV5-1 to TRBJ2-2; D not resolved. Trimming pared 0 bases from V and 7 bases from J, leaving 4 bases between. Germline values: CDR1 SGHRS, CDR2 YFSETQ. This CDR3 region has 12 residues. The CDR3 protein is CASSLDSGELFF. The CDR3 DNA reads TGCGCCAGCAGCTTGGATAGCGGGGAGCTGTTTTTT.

The chain employs TRBV6-6 and TRBJ2-7, with a weak D call TRBD2 (5 bases). Germline V gives CDR1 MNHNY, CDR2 SVGAGI (reference sequence). The CDR3 runs 12 residues. V shed 5 bases and J shed 4 bases, with 9 bases lying between them. Written as DNA, the CDR3 is TGTGCCAGCAGTGATCGGACTTACGAGCAGTACTTC. It encodes CASSDRTYEQYF.

J is TRBJ2-3 and V is TRBV4-1, with D tentatively TRBD2 (6 bases). The CDR3 runs 17 residues. V lost 0 bases and J 0 bases, leaving 13 bases between the germline ends. Looked up from germline, CDR1 is MGHRA and CDR2 is YSYEKL. CDR3 region: CASSQDLGTFSTDTQYF. The CDR3, as DNA: TGCGCCAGCAGCCAAGATCTGGGGACTTTTAGCACAGATACGCAGTATTTT.

V gene TRBV12-3 or TRBV12-4 combines with J gene TRBJ2-1; D perhaps matches TRBD2 (5 bases). V was shortened by 7 bases and J by 8 bases, with 12 bases between the two germline ends. The CDR3 extends over 12 amino acids. The CDR3 here is CASTYGVHEQFF. Here the CDR3 DNA reads TGTGCCAGCACTTACGGGGTGCATGAGCAGTTCTTC.

The rearrangement joins TRBV3-1 (or the pseudogene TRBV3-2) to TRBJ2-5; TRBD2 matches 8 bases. The J call may be in error: the DNA end matches TRBJ2-7 better. The germline gives CDR1 LGHDT, CDR2 YNNKEL (reference sequence). The CDR3 has 16 amino acids. CDR3 region: CASSQDFGGGRDEQYF. In DNA form, the CDR3 reads TGTGCCAGCAGCCAAGATTTCGGGGGGGGCCGGGACGAGCAGTACTTC.

The chain couples TRBV7-2 to TRBJ2-4, with D possibly matching TRBD2 (5 bases). V shed 3 bases and J shed 9 bases, with 18 bases lying between them. The germline V gene has CDR1 SGHTA and CDR2 FQGNSA. This CDR3 comprises 15 residues. CDR3 sequence reads: CASSLSQVGGGIQYF. As DNA, the CDR3 is TGTGCCAGCAGCTTGAGCCAGGTTGGAGGAGGCATTCAGTACTTC.

Only one count was recorded for this clone. The chain links TRBV7-9 to TRBJ2-7; D gene ambiguous. The CDR3 is made up of 14 amino acids. Per the germline V gene, CDR1 is SEHNR and CDR2 is FQNEAQ (reference sequence). V shed 5 bases and J shed 2 bases, with 13 bases lying between them. The CDR3 here is CASSRIEVPYEQYF. In nucleotides, the CDR3 is TGTGCCAGCAGCCGGATAGAGGTTCCCTACGAGCAGTACTTC.

J is TRBJ1-5 and V is TRBV5-6, with 8 bases matching TRBD1. The CDR3 covers 16 residues. CDR1 is SGHDT, CDR2 YYEEEE, per germline. The junction had 12 bases not matched to a gene; V was cut back by 4 bases and J by 6 bases. The CDR3 loop is CASSSHRTGYSQPQHF. The CDR3 bases are TGTGCCAGCAGCAGTCATAGGACAGGGTATAGTCAGCCCCAGCATTTT. The full variable domain, in which reference TRBV5-6 and TRBJ1-5 provide the parts outside the CDR3, is DAGVTQSPTHLIKTRGQQVTLRCSPKSGHDTVSWYQQALGQGPQFIFQYYEEEERQRGNFPDRFSGHQFPNYSSELNVNALLLGDSALYLCASSSHRTGYSQPQHFGDGTRLSIL.

The rearrangement joins TRBV6-1 to TRBJ1-4, with D perhaps matching TRBD1 (5 bases). The V end was cut by 4 bases, the J end by 0 bases, with 15 bases between. The CDR3 sequence is 17 residues long. The germline V gene encodes CDR1 MNHNS and CDR2 SASEGT. CDR3 DNA: TGTGCCAGCAGTGTGCAGCGGGACCCCGCAACTAATGAAAAACTGTTTTTT. Amino acids: CASSVQRDPATNEKLFF.

The rearrangement links TRBV5-5 to TRBJ1-1, with unresolved D. This CDR3 has 13 residues. V was shortened by 2 bases and J by 1 base, with 6 bases between the two germline ends. The germline V gene encodes CDR1 SGHKS and CDR2 YYEKEE (reference sequence). Written as DNA, the CDR3 is TGTGCCAGCAGCTTTCACTGGAACACTGAAGCTTTCTTT. Its protein is CASSFHWNTEAFF. The whole variable domain, remainder taken from reference TRBV5-5 and TRBJ1-1, is DAGVTQSPTHLIKTRGQQVTLRCSPISGHKSVSWYQQVLGQGPQFIFQYYEKEERGRGNFPDRFSARQFPNYSSELNVNALLLGDSALYLCASSFHWNTEAFFGQGTRLTVV.

This sequence joins TRBV6-4 and TRBJ2-3; 8 nucleotides align to TRBD1. CDR1 is MRHNA, CDR2 SNTAGT, per germline. CDR3 length equals 15 residues. Trimming took 3 bases from V and 4 from J; bases not matched to a gene: 6. CDR3 bases: TGTGCCAGCAGTGAATCAGGGGGCAGGGCAGATACGCAGTATTTT. It translates to CASSESGGRADTQYF.